This T cell receptor beta chain was recorded in a study of breast tumors, draining lymph nodes, adjacent tissues. TCRdb re-analysed the multiplex PCR reads in MiXCR, keeping a single row per CDR3 protein. The data hold 50,000 to 85,000 distinct CDR3 sequences, with roughly 44% observed a single time. This clonotype appeared a few times. With V trimmed by 4 bases and J by 4 bases, 10 bases remained unmatched. CDR3 length: 16 amino acids. CDR1 and CDR2 (germline): SEHNR, FQNEAQ (reference sequence). The sample was breast tumor tissue. This clonotype was sampled from a female donor with breast cancer. Some clones in this sample may be carry-over from other donors' samples. V and J are TRBV7-9 and TRBJ2-5; TRBD1 matches 9 bases. CDR3 nucleotides: TGTGCCAGCAGCTCCCTGGACGGGACAGGGAGAGAGACCCAGTACTTC. Its translation is CASSSLDGTGRETQYF.